This passage covers 27 T cell receptor beta chains from one sample sequenced in a study of blood T cell repertoires in COVID-19. Clones were read by immunoSEQ multiplex PCR, and TCRdb kept only the in-frame ones, dropping some. Among just over 350,000 clones listed, around nine tenths were seen once. The sequenced sample consisted of peripheral blood. The receptors derive from a woman aged 60 to 75 with COVID-19, enrolled during active disease.

The chain has TRBV7-9 and TRBJ1-5; 12 nucleotides match TRBD1. After removal of 5 bases from V and 7 bases from J, the junction contained 6 bases not matched to a gene. CDR1 and CDR2 from the germline V gene are SEHNR and FQNEAQ (reference sequence). This CDR3 comprises 15 residues. CDR3 residues: CASSTGQGAEQPQHF. The CDR3, as DNA: TGTGCCAGCAGCACGGGACAGGGGGCAGAACAGCCCCAGCATTTT.

This clone has only a few counts. CDR3 amino acids: CASSLAFGTGELFF. In nucleotides, the CDR3 is TGTGCCAGCAGCTTGGCGTTCGGCACCGGGGAGCTGTTTTTT. The V gene is TRBV5-4, the J gene TRBJ2-2; D remains unclear. CDR3 length: 14 amino acids. Germline CDR1 and CDR2: SGHNT and YYREEE (reference sequence). V was pared by 0 bases and J by 4 bases, with 7 bases between. Full variable domain (remainder filled in from reference TRBV5-4 and TRBJ2-2): ETGVTQSPTHLIKTRGQQVTLRCSSQSGHNTVSWYQQALGQGPQFIFQYYREEENGRGNFPPRFSGLQFPNYSSELNVNALELDDSALYLCASSLAFGTGELFFGEGSRLTVL.

The V gene is TRBV7-9, the J gene TRBJ1-1; 7 nucleotides line up with TRBD1. Germline assignment: CDR1 SEHNR and CDR2 FQNEAQ (reference sequence). The CDR3 consists of 15 residues. The V gene end was trimmed by 5 bases and the J gene end by 1 base; junction bases not matched to a gene: 7. The chain's CDR3 is CASSPQGVPNTEAFF. The CDR3 nucleotides are TGTGCCAGCAGCCCGCAGGGGGTTCCGAACACTGAAGCTTTCTTT.

The genes are TRBV16 and TRBJ1-2; TRBD1 is a possible D gene (5 bases). CDR1 KGHSY and CDR2 FQNENV come from the germline V gene. This CDR3 has 16 amino acids. Trimming removed 1 base at V and 3 bases at J, with 15 bases between. CDR3 coding DNA: TGTGCCAGCAGCCAATACGTCCTCCGGGGGGACTATGGCTACACCTTC. Residues: CASSQYVLRGDYGYTF.

The genes are TRBV7-9 and TRBJ2-2; D may be TRBD1 (7 bases). In germline, CDR1 is SEHNR, CDR2 FQNEAQ (reference sequence). This CDR3 has 13 residues. The germline V and J ends were trimmed by 4 bases and 9 bases, with 12 bases remaining between them. The CDR3 region is CASSSQGGRELFF. The CDR3 DNA reads TGTGCCAGCAGCTCTCAGGGGGGCCGGGAGCTGTTTTTT.

The chain employs TRBV29-1 and TRBJ2-1; TRBD1 agrees at 8 bases. The CDR3 is 18 amino acids. In germline, CDR1 is SQVTM, CDR2 ANQGSEA. V shed 6 bases, J shed 10 bases, and the junction held 26 bases outside the gene matches. CDR3 in DNA: TGCAGCGTGTTAAGTCTATTCGACAGGGGTAAACAATCTCGCGAGCAGTTCTTC. This gives the protein CSVLSLFDRGKQSREQFF.

V is TRBV7-2 and J is TRBJ2-7, with D possibly TRBD2 on 6 matching bases. This CDR3 contains 14 residues. Germline-derived CDR1 and CDR2 are SGHTA and FQGNSA. The V end was cut by 5 bases, the J end by 2 bases, with 13 bases between. In DNA form, the CDR3 reads TGTGCCAGCAGCGGCGTGGAGGGCACCTACGAGCAGTACTTC. It encodes CASSGVEGTYEQYF. The complete variable domain, with remaining parts taken from reference TRBV7-2 and TRBJ2-7, reads GAGVSQSPSNKVTEKGKDVELRCDPISGHTALYWYRQSLGQGLEFLIYFQGNSAPDKSGLPSDRFSAERTGGSVSTLTIQRTQQEDSAVYLCASSGVEGTYEQYFGPGTRLTVT.

The J gene is TRBJ2-1, the V gene TRBV19; 8 bases agree with TRBD2. The CDR3 has 14 amino acids. Germline lookup yields CDR1 LNHDA and CDR2 SQIVND (reference sequence). Trimming cost V 1 base and J 6 bases; bases outside gene matches: 2. As DNA, the CDR3 is TGTGCCAGTAGTATAGCCGGGGGGGCCAATGAGCAGTTCTTC. As protein: CASSIAGGANEQFF. Using reference TRBV19 and TRBJ2-1 for the parts outside the CDR3, the full variable domain is DGGITQSPKYLFRKEGQNVTLSCEQNLNHDAMYWYRQDPGQGLRLIYYSQIVNDFQKGDIAEGYSVSREKKESFPLTVTSAQKNPTAFYLCASSIAGGANEQFFGPGTRLTVL.

The V gene is TRBV13, the J gene TRBJ2-5, with 12 bases fitting TRBD1. The CDR3 loop spans 17 amino acids. Germline CDR1 reads PRHDT; CDR2 reads FYEKMQ (reference sequence). The V segment lost 0 bases and the J segment 4 bases; nucleotides outside the gene matches: 6. CDR3 nucleotide sequence: TGTGCCAGCAGCTTAGGGGGACAGGGGGCGCCGACAGAGACCCAGTACTTC. Amino acid sequence: CASSLGGQGAPTETQYF.

The V call is TRBV4-2, the J call TRBJ2-3; D possibly corresponds to TRBD2 (6 bases). The V end was cut by 2 bases, the J end by 4 bases, with 16 bases between. This CDR3 comprises 16 residues. Germline V gives CDR1 LGHNA, CDR2 YNFKEQ. In DNA form, the CDR3 reads TGTGCCAGCAGCCAAAGGTCGTCAGGAGGGGCAGATACGCAGTATTTT. This codes for CASSQRSSGGADTQYF.

The chain joins TRBV6-5 to TRBJ1-5; 7 nucleotides line up with TRBD1. The ends lost 7 bases at V and 6 bases at J; junction bases unmatched: 9. The CDR3 consists of 14 residues. In germline, CDR1 is MNHEY, CDR2 SVGAGI. Here the CDR3 reads CASTYGAGGQPQHF. The CDR3, as DNA: TGTGCCAGCACCTACGGGGCAGGGGGTCAGCCCCAGCATTTT.

This clone was seen a handful of times. The chain has TRBV5-1 and TRBJ1-1; D gene uncertain. The germline V gene encodes CDR1 SGHRS and CDR2 YFSETQ. Trimming left V 0 bases short and J 5 bases short, with 11 bases between. This CDR3 comprises 14 residues. CDR3 sequence (DNA): TGCGCCAGCAGCTTGGCTAGCGGATTGACTGAAGCTTTCTTT. This codes for CASSLASGLTEAFF. Using reference TRBV5-1 and TRBJ1-1 for the parts outside the CDR3, the full variable domain is KAGVTQTPRYLIKTRGQQVTLSCSPISGHRSVSWYQQTPGQGLQFLFEYFSETQRNKGNFPGRFSGRQFSNSRSEMNVSTLELGDSALYLCASSLASGLTEAFFGQGTRLTVV.

V and J are TRBV9 and TRBJ2-2; D not resolved. The CDR3 runs to 15 residues. V lost 8 bases, J lost 3 bases, and 17 bases lay in between. CDR1 is SGDLS and CDR2 is YYNGEE in the germline V gene. CDR3 bases: TGTGCCAGTGGGCTTTCTCGCGCTGACACCGGGGAGCTGTTTTTT. It specifies CASGLSRADTGELFF.

V usage is TRBV29-1 and J usage is TRBJ1-3; no firm D call. Deletions cut 3 bases from V and 1 base from J, with 7 bases between. CDR1 and CDR2 (germline): SQVTM, ANQGSEA. The length of the CDR3 is 13 residues. The CDR3 nucleotides read TGCAGCGTTGATTCAGGTTCTGGAAACACCATATATTTT. Encoded protein: CSVDSGSGNTIYF.

The V gene is TRBV10-1, the J gene TRBJ2-2, with D maybe TRBD2 (6 bases). CDR3 size: 13 residues. Germline V gene sequence: CDR1 WNHNN, CDR2 SYGVQD (reference sequence). V was cut by 2 bases and J by 6 bases, with 7 bases left in between. This CDR3 is CASSERRAGELFF. Here the CDR3 DNA reads TGCGCCAGCAGTGAGAGGAGGGCCGGGGAGCTGTTTTTT.

This rearrangement joins TRBV9 to TRBJ1-2, with 8 positions matching TRBD1. Germline V gene lookup returns CDR1 SGDLS and CDR2 YYNGEE. This CDR3 comprises 13 residues. The J segment lost 2 bases and the V segment lost 4 bases, leaving 1 base of the junction unmatched. CDR3 sequence reads: CASSQGANYGYTF. The CDR3 DNA reads TGTGCCAGCAGCCAGGGGGCAAACTATGGCTACACCTTC.

The chain is built from TRBV7-9 and TRBJ2-1, with 12 bases aligning to TRBD2. The CDR3 runs to 15 residues. The V and J ends lost 4 bases and 5 bases, in that order; junction bases with no gene match: 3. CDR1 and CDR2 from the germline V gene are SEHNR and FQNEAQ (reference sequence). This chain's CDR3 is CASSSLAGGDNEQFF. The CDR3 nucleotides read TGTGCCAGCAGCTCACTAGCGGGGGGAGACAATGAGCAGTTCTTC.

This clone came up once. The V and J genes are TRBV5-1 and TRBJ2-3; TRBD2 matches 7 bases. The junction had 15 bases not matched to a gene; V was cut back by 4 bases and J by 1 base. The CDR3 is 18 amino acids. In germline, CDR1 is SGHRS, CDR2 YFSETQ. CDR3 in amino acids: CASSPEVSEAGGTDTQYF. CDR3 DNA: TGCGCCAGCAGCCCGGAGGTCTCGGAGGCGGGGGGCACAGATACGCAGTATTTT. The whole variable domain, filled in from reference TRBV5-1 and TRBJ2-3, reads KAGVTQTPRYLIKTRGQQVTLSCSPISGHRSVSWYQQTPGQGLQFLFEYFSETQRNKGNFPGRFSGRQFSNSRSEMNVSTLELGDSALYLCASSPEVSEAGGTDTQYFGPGTRLTVL.

The chain links TRBV9 to TRBJ2-7; TRBD1 might be the D (7 bases). V gave up 4 bases and J gave up 2 bases, with 16 bases separating them. CDR1 and CDR2 (germline): SGDLS, YYNGEE. This CDR3 region has 15 residues. The CDR3 sequence is CASSPGGLLPYEQYF. The CDR3 DNA sequence: TGTGCCAGCAGCCCAGGGGGGCTTTTACCCTACGAGCAGTACTTC.

This sequence joins TRBV2 and TRBJ1-3; the D gene is possibly TRBD1 (5 bases). The germline V gene encodes CDR1 SNHLY and CDR2 FYNNEI. Deletions cut 11 bases from V and 0 bases from J, with 14 bases between. The CDR3 runs 14 residues. The CDR3: CALSGGPSGNTIYF. The CDR3 nucleotides read TGTGCCCTCAGCGGGGGACCCTCTGGAAACACCATATATTTT.

The chain uses TRBV6-5 and TRBJ2-7; 9 bases are a match to TRBD1. CDR3 length: 15 amino acids. Unmatched junction bases numbered 12, after V lost 5 bases and J lost 7 bases. Germline CDR1 is MNHEY and CDR2 is SVGAGI. CDR3 bases: TGTGCCAGCAGTAGGCCGGGACAGGGTGAAAGGGAGCAGTACTTC. Translated, it gives CASSRPGQGEREQYF.

The V and J genes are TRBV7-2 and TRBJ1-2, with 9 bases lining up with TRBD1. Per germline, CDR1 SGHTA and CDR2 FQGNSA. Trimming cost V 6 bases and J 7 bases; bases outside gene matches: 9. CDR3 length: 14 amino acids. The chain's CDR3 is CASSRGQGGGGYTF. The CDR3 DNA reads as TGTGCCAGCAGTCGGGGACAGGGAGGGGGTGGCTACACCTTC.

This clone has only one observation. The V and J genes are TRBV7-2 and TRBJ2-4; D possibly corresponds to TRBD2 (6 bases). The CDR3 has 15 residues. Trimming took off 5 bases at V and 3 bases at J, with 14 bases between the two ends. Germline-derived CDR1 and CDR2 are SGHTA and FQGNSA. In DNA form, the CDR3 reads TGTGCCAGCAGCCAGGTCCCCGGGGGCAAAAACATTCAGTACTTC. Translating gives CASSQVPGGKNIQYF.

This clone was observed once. This chain joins TRBV3-1 (or the pseudogene TRBV3-2) and TRBJ2-6; 7 nucleotides agree with TRBD2. V lost 5 bases and J lost 0; bases outside the gene matches: 7. Germline CDR1 is LGHDT and CDR2 is YNNKEL (reference sequence). The CDR3 totals 17 residues. As DNA, the CDR3 is TGTGCCAGCAGCTTTACTAGCGCAAGCTCTGGGGCCAACGTCCTGACTTTC. Translated: CASSFTSASSGANVLTF.

The chain combines TRBV10-3 with TRBJ2-6; D is perhaps TRBD1 (6 bases). Per the germline V gene, CDR1 is ENHRY and CDR2 is SYGVKD. The CDR3 loop spans 15 amino acids. Trimming pared 10 bases from V and 2 bases from J, leaving 15 bases between. CDR3 protein: CASATGIAGANVLTF. In nucleotides, the CDR3 is TGTGCCAGCGCTACAGGGATAGCTGGGGCCAACGTCCTGACTTTC.

The chain recombines TRBV12-1 with TRBJ1-5; the listed D gene, TRBD1, was not tested against the DNA. TRBV12-1 is described as a pseudogene. The CDR3 contains 16 residues. The DNA for the CDR3 is TGTGCCAGCAGCTTTGGGGGACAGGGGGCCTATCAGCCCCAGCATTTT. This gives the protein CASSFGGQGAYQPQHF.

The chain recombines TRBV19 with TRBJ2-7; D perhaps matches TRBD1 (5 bases). The CDR3 has 14 residues. The V end lost 5 bases, the J end lost 2 bases, and 13 bases lay between the germline ends. CDR1 is LNHDA and CDR2 is SQIVND in the germline V gene (reference sequence). The CDR3 is CASSLRGPPYEQYF. CDR3 DNA sequence: TGTGCCAGTAGTCTAAGGGGCCCCCCCTACGAGCAGTACTTC.